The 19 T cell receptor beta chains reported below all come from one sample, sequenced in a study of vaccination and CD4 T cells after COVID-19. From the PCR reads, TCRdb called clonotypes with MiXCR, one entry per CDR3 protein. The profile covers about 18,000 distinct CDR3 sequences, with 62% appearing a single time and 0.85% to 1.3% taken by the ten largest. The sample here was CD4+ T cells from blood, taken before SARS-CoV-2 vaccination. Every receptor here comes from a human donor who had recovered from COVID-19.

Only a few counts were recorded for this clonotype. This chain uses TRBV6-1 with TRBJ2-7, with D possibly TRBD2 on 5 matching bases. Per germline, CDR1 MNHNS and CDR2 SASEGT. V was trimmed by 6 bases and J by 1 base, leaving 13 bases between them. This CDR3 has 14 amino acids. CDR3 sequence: CASRGRSGSYEQYF. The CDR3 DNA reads TGTGCCAGCAGAGGTAGAAGCGGTTCCTACGAGCAGTACTTC.

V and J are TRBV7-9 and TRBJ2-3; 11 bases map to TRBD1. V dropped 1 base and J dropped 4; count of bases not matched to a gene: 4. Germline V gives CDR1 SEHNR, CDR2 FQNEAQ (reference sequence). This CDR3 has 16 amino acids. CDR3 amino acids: CASSLGTGGEADTQYF. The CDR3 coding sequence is TGTGCCAGCAGCTTAGGGACAGGGGGCGAAGCAGATACGCAGTATTTT.

CDR3 sequence: CASSSPTWNEQFF. The CDR3 DNA sequence: TGTGCCAGCAGCTCCCCTACTTGGAATGAGCAGTTCTTC. The chain combines TRBV7-2 with TRBJ2-1, with D hard to call. This CDR3 comprises 13 residues. Germline CDR1 and CDR2: SGHTA and FQGNSA. Trimming left V 4 bases short and J 7 bases short, with 11 bases between. Looking up the rest from reference TRBV7-2 and TRBJ2-1 gives the full variable domain: GAGVSQSPSNKVTEKGKDVELRCDPISGHTALYWYRQSLGQGLEFLIYFQGNSAPDKSGLPSDRFSAERTGGSVSTLTIQRTQQEDSAVYLCASSSPTWNEQFFGPGTRLTVL.

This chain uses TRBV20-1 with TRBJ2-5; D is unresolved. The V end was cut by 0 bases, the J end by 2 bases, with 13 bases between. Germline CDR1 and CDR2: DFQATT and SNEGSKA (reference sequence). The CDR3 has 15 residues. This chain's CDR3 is CSARDLGGPQETQYF. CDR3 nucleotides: TGCAGTGCTAGAGATTTAGGCGGCCCACAAGAGACCCAGTACTTC.

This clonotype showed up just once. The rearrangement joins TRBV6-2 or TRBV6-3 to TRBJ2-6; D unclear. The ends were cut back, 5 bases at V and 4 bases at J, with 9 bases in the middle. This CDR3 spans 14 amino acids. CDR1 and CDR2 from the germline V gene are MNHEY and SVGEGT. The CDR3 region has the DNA TGTGCCAGCAGTCCTTTCTCAGGGGCCAACGTCCTGACTTTC. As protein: CASSPFSGANVLTF.

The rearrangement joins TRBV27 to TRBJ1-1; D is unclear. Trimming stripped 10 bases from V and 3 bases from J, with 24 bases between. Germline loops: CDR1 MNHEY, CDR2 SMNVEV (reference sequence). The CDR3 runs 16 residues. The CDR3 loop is CATAETGNPEYTEAFF. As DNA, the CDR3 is TGTGCCACGGCCGAAACCGGGAACCCGGAATACACTGAAGCTTTCTTT.

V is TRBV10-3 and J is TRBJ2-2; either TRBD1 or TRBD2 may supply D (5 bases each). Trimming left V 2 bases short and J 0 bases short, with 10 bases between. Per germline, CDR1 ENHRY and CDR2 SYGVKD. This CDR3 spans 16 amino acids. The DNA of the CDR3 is TGTGCCATCAGTGAGGTGAGGGGCGCGAACACCGGGGAGCTGTTTTTT. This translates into CAISEVRGANTGELFF.

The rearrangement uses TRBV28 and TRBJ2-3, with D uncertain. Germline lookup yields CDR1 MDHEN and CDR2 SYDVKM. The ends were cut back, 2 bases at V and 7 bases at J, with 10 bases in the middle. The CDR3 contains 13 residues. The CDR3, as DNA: TGTGCCAGCAGTTTAGCAGAGCCCTATACGCAGTATTTT. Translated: CASSLAEPYTQYF.

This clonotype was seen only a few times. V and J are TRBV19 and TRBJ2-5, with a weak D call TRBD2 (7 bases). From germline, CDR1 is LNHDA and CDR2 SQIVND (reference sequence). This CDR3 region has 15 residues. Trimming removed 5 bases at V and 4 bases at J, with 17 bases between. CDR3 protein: CASSLTGGSGETQYF. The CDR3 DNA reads TGTGCCAGTAGTCTAACGGGGGGCTCGGGAGAGACCCAGTACTTC.

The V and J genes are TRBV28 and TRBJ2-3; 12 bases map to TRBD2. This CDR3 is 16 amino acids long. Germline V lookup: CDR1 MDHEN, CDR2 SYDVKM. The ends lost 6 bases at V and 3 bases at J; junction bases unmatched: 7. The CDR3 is CASRTSGRRRTDTQYF. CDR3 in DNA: TGTGCCAGCAGAACTAGCGGGAGGAGGAGGACAGATACGCAGTATTTT.

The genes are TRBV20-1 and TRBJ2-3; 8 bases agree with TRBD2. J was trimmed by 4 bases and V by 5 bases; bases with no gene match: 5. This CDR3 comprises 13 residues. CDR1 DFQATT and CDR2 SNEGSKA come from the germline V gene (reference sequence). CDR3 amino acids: CSAGGLVADTQYF. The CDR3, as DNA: TGCAGTGCTGGGGGACTAGTTGCAGATACGCAGTATTTT.

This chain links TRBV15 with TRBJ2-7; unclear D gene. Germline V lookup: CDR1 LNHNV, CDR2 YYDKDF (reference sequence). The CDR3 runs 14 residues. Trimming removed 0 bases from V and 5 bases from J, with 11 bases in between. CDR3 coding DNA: TGTGCCACCAGCAGAGACACGGTCCATGACGAGCAGTACTTC. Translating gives CATSRDTVHDEQYF.

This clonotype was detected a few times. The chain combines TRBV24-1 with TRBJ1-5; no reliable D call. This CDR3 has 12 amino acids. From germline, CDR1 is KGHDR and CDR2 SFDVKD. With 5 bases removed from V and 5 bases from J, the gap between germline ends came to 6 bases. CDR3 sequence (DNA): TGTGCCACCAGTGCCGGGGATCAGCCCCAGCATTTT. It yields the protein CATSAGDQPQHF.

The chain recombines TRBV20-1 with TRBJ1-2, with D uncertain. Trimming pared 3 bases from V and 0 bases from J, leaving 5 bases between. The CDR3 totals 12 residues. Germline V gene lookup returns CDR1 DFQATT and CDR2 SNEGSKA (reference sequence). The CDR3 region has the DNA TGCAGTGCTAGTTTAGCTAACTATGGCTACACCTTC. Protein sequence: CSASLANYGYTF.

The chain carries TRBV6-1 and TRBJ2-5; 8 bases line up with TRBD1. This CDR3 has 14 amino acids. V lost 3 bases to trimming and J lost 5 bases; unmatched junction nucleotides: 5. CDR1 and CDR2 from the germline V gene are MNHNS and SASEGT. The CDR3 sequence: CASSEDRAEETQYF. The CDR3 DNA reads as TGTGCCAGCAGTGAGGACAGGGCAGAGGAGACCCAGTACTTC.

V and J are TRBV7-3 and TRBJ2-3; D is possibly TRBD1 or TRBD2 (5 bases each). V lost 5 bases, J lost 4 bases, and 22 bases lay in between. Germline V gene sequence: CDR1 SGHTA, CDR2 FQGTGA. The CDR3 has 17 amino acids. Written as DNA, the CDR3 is TGTGCCAGCAGCCCGGGACCATTCGCGCCCTTCGCAGATACGCAGTATTTT. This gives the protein CASSPGPFAPFADTQYF.

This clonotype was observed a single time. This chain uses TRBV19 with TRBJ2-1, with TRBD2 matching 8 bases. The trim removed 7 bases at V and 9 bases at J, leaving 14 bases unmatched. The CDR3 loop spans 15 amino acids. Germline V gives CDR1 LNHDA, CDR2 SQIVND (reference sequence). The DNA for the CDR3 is TGTGCCAGTAAAAGGGGTCGAGCGGGAGAGGGTGAGCAGTTCTTC. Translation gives CASKRGRAGEGEQFF.

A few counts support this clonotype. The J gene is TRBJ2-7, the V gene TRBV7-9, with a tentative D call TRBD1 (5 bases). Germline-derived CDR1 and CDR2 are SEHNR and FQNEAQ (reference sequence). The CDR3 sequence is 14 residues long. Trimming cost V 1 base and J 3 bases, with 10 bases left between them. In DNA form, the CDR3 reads TGTGCCAGCAGCTTAGGGGGCAGTGACTACGAGCAGTACTTC. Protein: CASSLGGSDYEQYF. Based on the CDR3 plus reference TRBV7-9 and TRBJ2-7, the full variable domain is DTGVSQNPRHKITKRGQNVTFRCDPISEHNRLYWYRQTLGQGPEFLTYFQNEAQLEKSRLLSDRFSAERPKGSFSTLEIQRTEQGDSAMYLCASSLGGSDYEQYFGPGTRLTVT.

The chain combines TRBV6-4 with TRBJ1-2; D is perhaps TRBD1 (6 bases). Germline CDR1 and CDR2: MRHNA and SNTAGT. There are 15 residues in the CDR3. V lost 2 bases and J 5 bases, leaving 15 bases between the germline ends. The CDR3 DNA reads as TGTGCCAGCAGTGACCGCGGGGGGGCCAAATATGGCTACACCTTC. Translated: CASSDRGGAKYGYTF.